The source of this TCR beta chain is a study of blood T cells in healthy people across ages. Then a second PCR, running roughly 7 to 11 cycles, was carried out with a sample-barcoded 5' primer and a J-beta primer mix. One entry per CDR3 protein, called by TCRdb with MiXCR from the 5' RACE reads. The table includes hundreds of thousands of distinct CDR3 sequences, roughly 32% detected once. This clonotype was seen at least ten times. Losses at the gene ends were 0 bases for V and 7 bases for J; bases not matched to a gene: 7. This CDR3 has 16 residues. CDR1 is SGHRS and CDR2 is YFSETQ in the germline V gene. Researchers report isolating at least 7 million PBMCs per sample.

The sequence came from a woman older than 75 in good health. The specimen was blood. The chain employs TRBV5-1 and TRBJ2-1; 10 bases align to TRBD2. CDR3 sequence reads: CASSLGSGGAKNEQFF. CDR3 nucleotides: TGCGCCAGCAGCTTGGGGAGCGGGGGGGCCAAGAATGAGCAGTTCTTC.